The rows below give T cell receptor beta chains drawn from one sample of a study of glioma-infiltrating T cells. TCRdb ran MiXCR on the multiplex PCR reads and lists one entry per CDR3 protein. The data show about 190,000 distinct CDR3 sequences, approximately 30% seen once. Material: glioma tissue, nonneoplastic brain tissue, or PBMCs (not recorded which). These receptors were taken from a human donor with low-grade glioma or glioblastoma, undergoing nonglioma brain surgery, or in good health (not recorded which). Both conserved end residues are part of each CDR3. Each record gives: V gene, CDR3 protein.

TRBV7-9 CASSSYSGRASYEQYF
TRBV6-1 CASSEGANTEAFF
TRBV4-3 CASSQPLTGANEKLFF
TRBV10-1 CALLASGNYEQYF
TRBV5-1 CASSPQDRPQETQYF
TRBV28 CASRIRGRMWDTEAFF
TRBV7-3 CASSLPGVYNEQFF
TRBV27 CASSLRDRNSPLHF
TRBV7-2 CASSSSSGSDWEEQYF
TRBV20-1 CSARALGLAGIGFAYEQYF
TRBV6-2/TRBV6-3 CASSYSQGRGREQYF
TRBV7-3 CASSSRGLVIPRESDTQYF
TRBV24-1 CATSDMTSGFYNEQFF
TRBV7-2 CASSLGGSSLNTGELFF
TRBV27 CASSLAGGLYNEQFF
TRBV5-4 CASSLGFSNQRQHF
TRBV5-4 CASSPTGTYNAEAFF
TRBV29-1 CSVGGDRAYEQYF
TRBV7-2 CASSFGTGKYEQYF
TRBV12-3/TRBV12-4 CASSQILFEQYF
TRBV20-1 CSARGRWDEQFF
TRBV3-1 CASSHPANPYEQYF